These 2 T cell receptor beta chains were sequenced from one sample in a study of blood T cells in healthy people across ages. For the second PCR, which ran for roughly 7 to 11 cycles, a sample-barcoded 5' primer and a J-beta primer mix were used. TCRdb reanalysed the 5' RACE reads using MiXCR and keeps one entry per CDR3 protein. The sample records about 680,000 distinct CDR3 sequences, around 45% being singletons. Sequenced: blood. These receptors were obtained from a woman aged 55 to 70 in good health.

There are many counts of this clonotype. The CDR3 is CASRITGPQETQYF. CDR3 bases: TGTGCCAGCAGGATTACCGGGCCCCAAGAGACCCAGTACTTC. This chain uses TRBV28 with TRBJ2-5; D gene ambiguous. The CDR3 contains 14 residues. Germline V gene lookup returns CDR1 MDHEN and CDR2 SYDVKM. V lost 6 bases and J lost 1, with 12 bases in between.

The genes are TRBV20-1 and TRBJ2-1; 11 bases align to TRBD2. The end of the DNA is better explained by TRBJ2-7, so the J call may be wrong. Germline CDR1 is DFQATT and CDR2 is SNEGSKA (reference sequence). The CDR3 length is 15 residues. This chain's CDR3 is CSAMTSGNTLLEQYF. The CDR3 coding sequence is TGCAGTGCTATGACTAGCGGGAACACCTTGTTGGAGCAGTACTTC.